The 14 T cell receptor beta chains in this list originate from one sample, sequenced in a study of a mutant IDH1 vaccine in newly diagnosed glioma. The time point denotes: baseline, week 1 (first vaccination visit). The sample's treatment: pre-vaccination baseline after standard-of-care therapy. Some clones are missing from TCRdb's copy, which holds only in-frame ones; the method was immunoSEQ multiplex PCR. The table records about 38,000 clones, about 78% of them present only once. This material consisted of PBMCs, taken from a glioma patient treated with radiotherapy, temozolomide or both. The receptors were sampled from a man in his forties or fifties with glioma. Some clones in this sample may be carry-over from other donors' samples.

This clone was observed a few times. The gene calls are TRBV19 and TRBJ1-6; 7 nucleotides agree with TRBD1. The CDR3 totals 14 residues. After removal of 5 bases from V and 9 bases from J, the junction contained 7 bases not matched to a gene. Germline V gene lookup returns CDR1 LNHDA and CDR2 SQIVND (reference sequence). CDR3 loop: CASSEKTGVSPLHF. The DNA of the CDR3 is TGTGCCAGTAGTGAAAAAACAGGGGTTTCACCCCTCCACTTT.

The chain joins TRBV6-6 to TRBJ1-4; 7 bases fit TRBD1. The CDR3 loop spans 15 amino acids. The V and J ends lost 2 bases and 7 bases, in that order; junction bases with no gene match: 7. Germline V gives CDR1 MNHNY, CDR2 SVGAGI (reference sequence). CDR3 sequence (DNA): TGTGCCAGCAGTTACGGGGACAGAATCATTGAAAAACTGTTTTTT. Translating gives CASSYGDRIIEKLFF.

The chain recombines TRBV13 with TRBJ2-5; 12 nucleotides line up with TRBD2. The germline gives CDR1 PRHDT, CDR2 FYEKMQ (reference sequence). CDR3 size: 15 residues. The V segment lost 5 bases and the J segment 1 base; nucleotides outside the gene matches: 2. Here the CDR3 reads CASSASGGGQETQYF. CDR3 bases: TGTGCCAGCAGCGCTAGCGGGGGGGGCCAAGAGACCCAGTACTTC.

The chain recombines TRBV11-3 with TRBJ2-2; D call uncertain. The CDR3 consists of 12 residues. The V gene's germline CDR1 is SGHNT and CDR2 YENEEA. Trimming cost V 3 bases and J 6 bases, with 5 bases left between them. The CDR3 DNA reads as TGTGCCAGCAGCTTCCTTCCCGGGGAGCTGTTTTTT. This sequence encodes CASSFLPGELFF. Full variable domain (remainder filled in from reference TRBV11-3 and TRBJ2-2): EAGVVQSPRYKIIEKKQPVAFWCNPISGHNTLYWYLQNLGQGPELLIRYENEEAVDDSQLPKDRFSAERLKGVDSTLKIQPAELGDSAVYLCASSFLPGELFFGEGSRLTVL.

The rearrangement links TRBV19 to TRBJ1-1, with D perhaps matching TRBD1 (6 bases). Germline V CDR1 and CDR2: LNHDA, SQIVND (reference sequence). The CDR3 loop spans 13 amino acids. Trimming shortened V by 6 bases and J by 1 base, and 9 bases separated the two germline ends. The CDR3 DNA is TGTGCCAGTAGGCCGACAGGGAACACTGAAGCTTTCTTT. Encoded protein: CASRPTGNTEAFF.

In this sample, this clone turned up a few times. The chain links TRBV6-1 to TRBJ1-3, with 9 bases fitting TRBD1. Trimming removed 6 bases from V and 0 bases from J; junction bases left unmatched: 3. Germline V gene lookup returns CDR1 MNHNS and CDR2 SASEGT. The CDR3 length is 15 residues. The CDR3 reads CASRSTGGSGNTIYF. The CDR3 DNA sequence: TGTGCCAGCAGATCGACAGGGGGCTCTGGAAACACCATATATTTT.

This clone was found a few times. The chain joins TRBV10-3 to TRBJ2-1; D is undetermined. Trimming cost V 6 bases and J 5 bases, with 14 bases left between them. Germline V gives CDR1 ENHRY, CDR2 SYGVKD. CDR3 size: 14 residues. CDR3 amino acids: CAISDRSTHNEQFF. For the CDR3, the DNA is TGTGCCATCAGCGATCGCTCCACTCACAATGAGCAGTTCTTC.

The chain employs TRBV5-1 and TRBJ1-1, with 7 bases matching TRBD1. The CDR3 spans 14 residues. Germline V lookup: CDR1 SGHRS, CDR2 YFSETQ. Trimming removed 0 bases from V and 5 bases from J; junction bases left unmatched: 4. The CDR3 protein is CASSLDLQGTEAFF. The CDR3 DNA sequence: TGCGCCAGCAGCTTGGACCTACAGGGGACTGAAGCTTTCTTT.

This sequence joins TRBV10-3 and TRBJ2-5; D might be TRBD2 (7 bases). Germline V lookup: CDR1 ENHRY, CDR2 SYGVKD. CDR3 length equals 16 residues. V lost 1 base and J 5 bases, leaving 17 bases between the germline ends. For the CDR3, the DNA is TGTGCCATCAGTGAGTGGGCAGGGGAGGGTCAGGAGACCCAGTACTTC. The encoded protein is CAISEWAGEGQETQYF.

The J gene is TRBJ1-5, the V gene TRBV2; 10 bases align to TRBD1. This CDR3 region has 15 residues. The V and J ends lost 6 bases and 1 base, in that order; junction bases with no gene match: 3. CDR1 is SNHLY, CDR2 FYNNEI, per germline. Here the CDR3 DNA reads TGTGCCAGCAGCCGGACAGGGGGAAGCAATCAGCCCCAGCATTTT. Translating gives CASSRTGGSNQPQHF.

In DNA form, the CDR3 reads TGTGCCTGGAGTGTACTAATCTCCTACGAGCAGTACTTC. Protein sequence: CAWSVLISYEQYF. The rearrangement uses TRBV30 and TRBJ2-7; unclear D gene. V was shortened by 0 bases and J by 0 bases, with 6 bases between the two germline ends. Germline V gene lookup returns CDR1 GTSNPN and CDR2 SVGIG (reference sequence). This CDR3 contains 13 residues.

V is TRBV18 and J is TRBJ2-4; tentative D call: TRBD2 (6 bases). Looked up from germline, CDR1 is KGHSH and CDR2 is LQKENI. V shed 1 base and J shed 8 bases, with 9 bases lying between them. The CDR3 spans 13 residues. The CDR3 here is CASSPRLVDIQYF. The CDR3 bases are TGTGCCAGCTCACCACGACTAGTCGACATTCAGTACTTC.

The chain recombines TRBV27 with TRBJ2-1; 11 bases fit TRBD2. V lost 5 bases, J lost 7 bases, and 10 bases stayed unmatched. CDR3 length equals 16 residues. Germline lookup yields CDR1 MNHEY and CDR2 SMNVEV (reference sequence). CDR3 region: CASSLLTSGGGNEQFF. The DNA of the CDR3 is TGTGCCAGCAGTCTACTAACTAGCGGGGGAGGTAATGAGCAGTTCTTC.

The chain recombines TRBV9 with TRBJ1-2, with 9 bases that match TRBD1. This CDR3 has 15 residues. Germline lookup yields CDR1 SGDLS and CDR2 YYNGEE. With 4 bases clipped from V and 7 bases from J, the junction kept 11 bases outside the gene matches. CDR3: CASSPTTGQGFGYTF. The CDR3 DNA is TGTGCCAGCAGCCCTACAACAGGACAGGGGTTTGGCTACACCTTC.